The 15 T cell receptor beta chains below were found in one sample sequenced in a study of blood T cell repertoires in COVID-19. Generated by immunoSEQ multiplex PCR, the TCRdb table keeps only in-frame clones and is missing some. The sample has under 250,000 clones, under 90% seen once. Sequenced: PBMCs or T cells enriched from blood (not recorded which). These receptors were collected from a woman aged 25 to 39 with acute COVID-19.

CDR3 nucleotides: TGCGCCAGCAGCCAAAAGGGGGGGGGTGACATTCAGTACTTC. Translation: CASSQKGGGDIQYF. The chain has TRBV4-1 and TRBJ2-4; perhaps TRBD2 as D (7 bases). The germline V gene has CDR1 MGHRA and CDR2 YSYEKL. Deletions cut 2 bases from V and 8 bases from J, with 13 bases between. There are 14 residues in the CDR3.

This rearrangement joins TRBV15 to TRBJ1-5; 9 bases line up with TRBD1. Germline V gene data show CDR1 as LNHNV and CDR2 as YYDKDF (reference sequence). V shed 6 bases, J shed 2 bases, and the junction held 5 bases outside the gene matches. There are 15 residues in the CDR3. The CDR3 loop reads CATRAWDRGNQPQHF. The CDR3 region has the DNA TGTGCCACCAGAGCGTGGGACAGGGGCAATCAGCCCCAGCATTTT.

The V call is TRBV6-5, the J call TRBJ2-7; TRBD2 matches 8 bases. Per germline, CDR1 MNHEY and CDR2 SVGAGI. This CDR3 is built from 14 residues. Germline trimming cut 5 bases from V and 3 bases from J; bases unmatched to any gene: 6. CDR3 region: CASSPAGEDYEQYF. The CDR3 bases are TGTGCCAGCAGTCCAGCGGGGGAAGACTACGAGCAGTACTTC.

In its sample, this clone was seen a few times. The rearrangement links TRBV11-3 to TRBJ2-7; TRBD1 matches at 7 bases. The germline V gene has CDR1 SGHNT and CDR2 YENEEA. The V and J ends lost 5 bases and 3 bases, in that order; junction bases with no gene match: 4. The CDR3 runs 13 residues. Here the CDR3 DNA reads TGTGCCAGCAGCCGGGACAGTCTCTACGAGCAGTACTTC. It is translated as CASSRDSLYEQYF. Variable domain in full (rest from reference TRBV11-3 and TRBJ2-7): EAGVVQSPRYKIIEKKQPVAFWCNPISGHNTLYWYLQNLGQGPELLIRYENEEAVDDSQLPKDRFSAERLKGVDSTLKIQPAELGDSAVYLCASSRDSLYEQYFGPGTRLTVT.

Here the CDR3 DNA reads TGTGCCAGCAGGGGGAGACCGTCTTCTAATGAAAAACTGTTTTTT. As protein: CASRGRPSSNEKLFF. This sequence joins TRBV11-2 and TRBJ1-4; D remains unclear. CDR3 length equals 15 residues. Germline V gene lookup returns CDR1 SGHAT and CDR2 FQNNGV. V was trimmed by 6 bases and J by 3 bases, leaving 14 bases between them.

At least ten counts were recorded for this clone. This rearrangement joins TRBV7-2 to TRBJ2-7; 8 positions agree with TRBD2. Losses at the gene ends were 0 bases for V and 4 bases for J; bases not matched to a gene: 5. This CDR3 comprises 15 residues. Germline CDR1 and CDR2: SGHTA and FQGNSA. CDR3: CASSLASGGQYEQYF. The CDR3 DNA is TGTGCCAGCAGCTTAGCTTCGGGGGGGCAGTACGAGCAGTACTTC.

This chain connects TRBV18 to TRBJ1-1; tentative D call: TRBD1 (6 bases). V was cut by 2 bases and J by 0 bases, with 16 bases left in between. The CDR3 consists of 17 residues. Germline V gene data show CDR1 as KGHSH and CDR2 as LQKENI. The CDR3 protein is CASSPRQATQMNTEAFF. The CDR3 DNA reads TGTGCCAGCTCACCAAGACAGGCAACCCAGATGAACACTGAAGCTTTCTTT.

CDR3 sequence (DNA): TGTGCCAGCAGTTACGTTCAGGGTCTCAGTGGGGAGCTGTTTTTT. Translating it yields CASSYVQGLSGELFF. V is TRBV6-6 and J is TRBJ2-2, with D possibly TRBD1 on 5 matching bases. Per the germline V gene, CDR1 is MNHNY and CDR2 is SVGAGI (reference sequence). Trimming removed 2 bases from V and 8 bases from J, with 15 bases in between. The CDR3 loop spans 15 amino acids.

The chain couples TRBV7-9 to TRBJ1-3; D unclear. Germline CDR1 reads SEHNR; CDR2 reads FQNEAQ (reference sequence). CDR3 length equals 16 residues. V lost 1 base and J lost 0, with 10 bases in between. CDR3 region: CASSLELRISGNTIYF. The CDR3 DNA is TGTGCCAGCAGCTTAGAACTCCGTATCTCTGGAAACACCATATATTTT. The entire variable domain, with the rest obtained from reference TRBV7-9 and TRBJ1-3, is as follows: DTGVSQNPRHKITKRGQNVTFRCDPISEHNRLYWYRQTLGQGPEFLTYFQNEAQLEKSRLLSDRFSAERPKGSFSTLEIQRTEQGDSAMYLCASSLELRISGNTIYFGEGSWLTVV.

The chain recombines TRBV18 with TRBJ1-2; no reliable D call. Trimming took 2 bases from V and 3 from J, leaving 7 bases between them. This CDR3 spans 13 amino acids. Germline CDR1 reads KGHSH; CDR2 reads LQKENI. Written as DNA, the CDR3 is TGTGCCAGCTCACCAGGCCTTGACTATGGCTACACCTTC. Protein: CASSPGLDYGYTF.

CDR3 DNA sequence: TGTGCCAGCAGCTTAGGTTGGGGGCTCACTGAAGCTTTCTTT. It translates to CASSLGWGLTEAFF. This chain joins TRBV7-2 and TRBJ1-1; D is possibly TRBD1 (6 bases). Germline CDR1 reads SGHTA; CDR2 reads FQGNSA. The CDR3 consists of 14 residues. Trimming shortened V by 1 base and J by 4 bases, and 10 bases separated the two germline ends.

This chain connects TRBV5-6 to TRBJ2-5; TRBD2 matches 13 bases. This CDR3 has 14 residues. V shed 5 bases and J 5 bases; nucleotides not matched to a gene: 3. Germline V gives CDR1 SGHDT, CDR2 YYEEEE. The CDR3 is CASRSTSGGETQYF. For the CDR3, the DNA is TGTGCCAGCAGGTCGACTAGCGGGGGGGAGACCCAGTACTTC.

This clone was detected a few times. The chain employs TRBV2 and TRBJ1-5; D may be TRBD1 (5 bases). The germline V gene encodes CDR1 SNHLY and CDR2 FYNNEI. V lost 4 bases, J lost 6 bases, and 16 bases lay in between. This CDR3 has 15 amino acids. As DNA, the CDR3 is TGTGCCAGCAGTGTCTCGGGGGGAGAGAGTCAGCCCCAGCATTTT. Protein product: CASSVSGGESQPQHF.

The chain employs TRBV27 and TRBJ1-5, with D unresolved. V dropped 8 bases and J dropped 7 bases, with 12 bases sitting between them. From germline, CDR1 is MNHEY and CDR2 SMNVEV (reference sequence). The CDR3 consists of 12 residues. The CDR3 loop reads CASGLPTQPQHF. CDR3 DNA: TGTGCCAGCGGACTACCCACCCAGCCCCAGCATTTT.

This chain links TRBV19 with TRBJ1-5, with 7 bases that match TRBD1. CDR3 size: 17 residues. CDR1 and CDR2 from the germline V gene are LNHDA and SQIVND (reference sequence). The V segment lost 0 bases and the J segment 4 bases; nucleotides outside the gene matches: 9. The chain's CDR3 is CASSIETGRQDNQPQHF. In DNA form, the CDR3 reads TGTGCCAGTAGTATAGAGACAGGGAGACAAGATAATCAGCCCCAGCATTTT.